The 9 T cell receptor beta chains below come from one sample, sequenced in a study of memory CD4+ T cells and cytomegalovirus serostatus. Single viable CD3+CD4+CD8-CD45RO+ cells were sorted as the memory CD4+ T cells. Clones were sequenced by immunoSEQ multiplex PCR, and TCRdb holds only the in-frame ones, with some missing. The table lists some 57,000 clones, over 75% of them singletons, with more than 0.75% in the top ten. The sequencing input was memory CD4+ T cells from blood. The receptors were sampled from an adult in good health and CMV-seronegative.

The chain has TRBV5-4 and TRBJ1-3; D is unclear. The V gene lost 4 bases and the J gene lost 4 bases, with 9 bases spanning the gap. This CDR3 is built from 13 residues. Germline CDR1 is SGHNT and CDR2 is YYREEE (reference sequence). CDR3 sequence (DNA): TGTGCCAGCAGCCCCGAAGGGGGAAACACCATATATTTT. It specifies CASSPEGGNTIYF.

This sequence joins TRBV9 and TRBJ2-5; 8 bases match TRBD2. With 4 bases clipped from V and 2 bases from J, the junction kept 7 bases outside the gene matches. The V gene's germline CDR1 is SGDLS and CDR2 YYNGEE. The length of the CDR3 is 15 residues. This CDR3 is CASSKLAVPQETQYF. The CDR3 bases are TGTGCCAGCAGCAAACTAGCGGTGCCACAAGAGACCCAGTACTTC.

The chain links TRBV2 to TRBJ1-5; D unresolved. Germline V gives CDR1 SNHLY, CDR2 FYNNEI. V was pared by 3 bases and J by 8 bases, with 11 bases between. The CDR3 loop spans 13 amino acids. The CDR3 nucleotides are TGTGCCAGCAGTGATGACAACGAGGAGCCCCAGCATTTT. Encoded protein: CASSDDNEEPQHF.

V is TRBV6-5 and J is TRBJ1-1; perhaps TRBD1 as D (5 bases). With 0 bases removed from V and 10 bases from J, the gap between germline ends came to 12 bases. CDR3 length: 13 amino acids. Germline V gene sequence: CDR1 MNHEY, CDR2 SVGAGI. The DNA for the CDR3 is TGTGCCAGCAGTTACTCAGGGCAGGGTCGAGCTTTCTTT. It codes for CASSYSGQGRAFF.

This clone was found once. This chain joins TRBV2 and TRBJ2-2, with 11 bases aligning to TRBD1. Germline V gene data show CDR1 as SNHLY and CDR2 as FYNNEI. V dropped 6 bases and J dropped 5; count of bases not matched to a gene: 8. CDR3 length equals 16 residues. The CDR3 bases are TGTGCCAGCAGAACGAGGGGACAGGGGGGAACCGGGGAGCTGTTTTTT. Translation: CASRTRGQGGTGELFF.

The CDR3 region has the DNA TGTGCCAGCGCCGGGGGCGGGGCGGCAGATACGCAGTATTTT. Its translation is CASAGGGAADTQYF. This rearrangement joins TRBV11-3 to TRBJ2-3, with D perhaps given as TRBD1 or TRBD2 (6 bases each). This CDR3 spans 14 amino acids. The V end lost 8 bases, the J end lost 4 bases, and 16 bases lay between the germline ends. The germline CDR1 and CDR2 sequences are SGHNT and YENEEA.

The gene calls are TRBV5-1 and TRBJ1-3, with D perhaps matching TRBD1 (6 bases). Germline V gene sequence: CDR1 SGHRS, CDR2 YFSETQ. Trimming left V 0 bases short and J 2 bases short, with 6 bases between. There are 14 residues in the CDR3. The CDR3 loop reads CASSLGGPGNTIYF. DNA of the CDR3: TGCGCCAGCAGCTTGGGGGGGCCTGGAAACACCATATATTTT.

The gene calls are TRBV18 and TRBJ2-1; D is undetermined. V was pared by 3 bases and J by 6 bases, with 3 bases between. This CDR3 has 11 amino acids. Germline lookup yields CDR1 KGHSH and CDR2 LQKENI. The CDR3 nucleotides read TGTGCCAGCTCACCGAGCAATGAGCAGTTCTTC. Amino acid sequence: CASSPSNEQFF.

The V and J genes are TRBV28 and TRBJ2-7, with D possibly TRBD2 on 6 matching bases. This CDR3 comprises 13 residues. Germline V gene sequence: CDR1 MDHEN, CDR2 SYDVKM. V was shortened by 8 bases and J by 7 bases, with 18 bases between the two germline ends. The chain's CDR3 is CASVEAGGREQYF. In DNA, the CDR3 is TGTGCCAGCGTCGAAGCGGGCGGCCGGGAGCAGTACTTC.